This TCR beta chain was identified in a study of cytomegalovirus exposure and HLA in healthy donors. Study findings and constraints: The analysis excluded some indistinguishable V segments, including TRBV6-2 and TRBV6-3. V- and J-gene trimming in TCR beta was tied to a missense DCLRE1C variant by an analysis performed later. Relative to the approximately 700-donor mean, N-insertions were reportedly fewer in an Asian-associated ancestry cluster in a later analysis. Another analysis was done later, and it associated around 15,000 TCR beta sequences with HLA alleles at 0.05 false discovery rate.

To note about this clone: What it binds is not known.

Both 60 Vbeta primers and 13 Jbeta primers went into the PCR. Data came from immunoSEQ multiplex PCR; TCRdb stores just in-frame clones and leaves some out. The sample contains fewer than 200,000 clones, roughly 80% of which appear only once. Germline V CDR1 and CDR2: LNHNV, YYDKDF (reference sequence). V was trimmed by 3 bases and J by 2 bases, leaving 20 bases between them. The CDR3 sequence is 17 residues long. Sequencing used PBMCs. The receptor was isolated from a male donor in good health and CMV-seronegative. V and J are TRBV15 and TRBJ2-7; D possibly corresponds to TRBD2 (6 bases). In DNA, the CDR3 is TGTGCCACCAGCAGTGGAGGGGTCAGTGGAACCCCCTACGAGCAGTACTTC. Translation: CATSSGGVSGTPYEQYF.